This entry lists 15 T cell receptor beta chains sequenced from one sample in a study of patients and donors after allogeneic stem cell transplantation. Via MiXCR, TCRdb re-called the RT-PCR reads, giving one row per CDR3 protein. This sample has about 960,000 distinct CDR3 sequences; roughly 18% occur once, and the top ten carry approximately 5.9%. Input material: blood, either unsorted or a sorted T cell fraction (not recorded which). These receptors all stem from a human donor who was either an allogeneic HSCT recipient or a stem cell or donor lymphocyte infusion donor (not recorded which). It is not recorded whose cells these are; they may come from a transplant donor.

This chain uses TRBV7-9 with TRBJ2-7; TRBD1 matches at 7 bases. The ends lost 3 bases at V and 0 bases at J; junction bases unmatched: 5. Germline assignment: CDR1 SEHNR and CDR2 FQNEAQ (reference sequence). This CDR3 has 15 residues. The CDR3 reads CASSFLTGVSYEQYF. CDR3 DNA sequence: TGTGCCAGCAGCTTTCTAACAGGGGTCTCCTACGAGCAGTACTTC.

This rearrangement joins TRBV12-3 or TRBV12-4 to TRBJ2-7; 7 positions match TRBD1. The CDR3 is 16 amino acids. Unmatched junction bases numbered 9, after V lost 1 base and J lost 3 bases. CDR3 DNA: TGTGCCAGCAGTTTAGATTATAGGGGGCTTATCTACGAGCAGTACTTC. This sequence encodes CASSLDYRGLIYEQYF.

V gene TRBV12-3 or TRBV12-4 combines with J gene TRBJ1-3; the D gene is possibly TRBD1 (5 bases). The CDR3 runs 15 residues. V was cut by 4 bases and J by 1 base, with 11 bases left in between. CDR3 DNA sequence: TGTGCCAGCAGTTCCAGACAGTTGTCTGGAAACACCATATATTTT. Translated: CASSSRQLSGNTIYF.

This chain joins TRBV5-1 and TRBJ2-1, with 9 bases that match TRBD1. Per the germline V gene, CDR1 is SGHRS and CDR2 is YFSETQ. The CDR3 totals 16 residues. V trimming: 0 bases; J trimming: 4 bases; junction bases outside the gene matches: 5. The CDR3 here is CASSLGTGQGYNEQFF. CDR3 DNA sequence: TGCGCCAGCAGCTTGGGAACGGGACAGGGATACAATGAGCAGTTCTTC.

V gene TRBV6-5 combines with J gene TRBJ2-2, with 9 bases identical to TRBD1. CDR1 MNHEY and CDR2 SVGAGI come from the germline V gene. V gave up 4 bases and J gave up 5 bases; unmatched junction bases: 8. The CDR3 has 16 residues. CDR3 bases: TGTGCCAGCAGTTTTACCGGGACAGGGATTACCGGGGAGCTGTTTTTT. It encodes CASSFTGTGITGELFF.

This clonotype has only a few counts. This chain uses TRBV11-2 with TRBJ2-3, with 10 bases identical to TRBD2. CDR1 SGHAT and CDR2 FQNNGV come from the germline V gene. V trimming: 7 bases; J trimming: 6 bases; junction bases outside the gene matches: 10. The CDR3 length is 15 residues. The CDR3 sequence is CASTSAGGPWDTQYF. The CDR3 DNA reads TGTGCCAGCACCTCAGCGGGGGGGCCATGGGATACGCAGTATTTT.

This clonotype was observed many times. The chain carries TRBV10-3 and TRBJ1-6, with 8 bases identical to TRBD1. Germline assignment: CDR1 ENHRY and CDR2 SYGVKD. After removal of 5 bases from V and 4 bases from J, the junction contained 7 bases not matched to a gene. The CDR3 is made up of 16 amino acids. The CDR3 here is CAISYDRGAYNSPLHF. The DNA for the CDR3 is TGTGCCATCAGTTACGACAGGGGCGCATATAATTCACCCCTCCACTTT.

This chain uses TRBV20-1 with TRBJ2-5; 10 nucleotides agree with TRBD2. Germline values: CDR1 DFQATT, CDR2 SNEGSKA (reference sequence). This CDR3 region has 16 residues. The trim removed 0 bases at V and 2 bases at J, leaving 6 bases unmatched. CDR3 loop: CSARDEAGGRQETQYF. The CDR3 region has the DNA TGCAGTGCTAGAGATGAAGCGGGGGGGCGGCAAGAGACCCAGTACTTC.

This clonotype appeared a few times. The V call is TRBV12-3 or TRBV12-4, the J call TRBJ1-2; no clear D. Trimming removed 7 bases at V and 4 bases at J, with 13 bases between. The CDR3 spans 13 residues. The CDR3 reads CASIPQAFYGYTF. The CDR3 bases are TGTGCCAGCATCCCTCAGGCTTTCTATGGCTACACCTTC.

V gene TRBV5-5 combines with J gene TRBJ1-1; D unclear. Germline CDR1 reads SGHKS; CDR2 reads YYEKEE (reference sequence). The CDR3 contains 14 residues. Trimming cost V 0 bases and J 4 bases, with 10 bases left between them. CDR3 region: CASSLVWDGTEAFF. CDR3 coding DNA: TGTGCCAGCAGCTTGGTGTGGGATGGCACTGAAGCTTTCTTT. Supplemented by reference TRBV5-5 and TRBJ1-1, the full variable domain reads DAGVTQSPTHLIKTRGQQVTLRCSPISGHKSVSWYQQVLGQGPQFIFQYYEKEERGRGNFPDRFSARQFPNYSSELNVNALLLGDSALYLCASSLVWDGTEAFFGQGTRLTVV.

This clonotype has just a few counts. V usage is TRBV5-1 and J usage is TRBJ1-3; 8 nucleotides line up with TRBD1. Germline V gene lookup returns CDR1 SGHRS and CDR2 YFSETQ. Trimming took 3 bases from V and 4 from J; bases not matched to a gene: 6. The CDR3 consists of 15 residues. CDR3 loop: CASSYWTGWGNTIYF. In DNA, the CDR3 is TGCGCCAGCAGCTACTGGACAGGGTGGGGAAACACCATATATTTT. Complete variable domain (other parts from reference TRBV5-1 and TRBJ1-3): KAGVTQTPRYLIKTRGQQVTLSCSPISGHRSVSWYQQTPGQGLQFLFEYFSETQRNKGNFPGRFSGRQFSNSRSEMNVSTLELGDSALYLCASSYWTGWGNTIYFGEGSWLTVV.

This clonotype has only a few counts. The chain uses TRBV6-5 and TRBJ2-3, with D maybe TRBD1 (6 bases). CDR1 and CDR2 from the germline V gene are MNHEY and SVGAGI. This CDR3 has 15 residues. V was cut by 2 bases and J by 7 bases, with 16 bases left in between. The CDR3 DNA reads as TGTGCCAGCAGTTACCCGACAGGCAAAACTTATACGCAGTATTTT. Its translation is CASSYPTGKTYTQYF.

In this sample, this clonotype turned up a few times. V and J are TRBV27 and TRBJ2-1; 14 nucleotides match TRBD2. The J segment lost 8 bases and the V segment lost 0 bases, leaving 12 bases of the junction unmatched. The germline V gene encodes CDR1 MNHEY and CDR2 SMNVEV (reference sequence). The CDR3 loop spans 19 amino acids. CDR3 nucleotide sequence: TGTGCCAGCAGTTTATCGGGAGATAAGGGACTAGCGGGAGTGGATGAGCAGTTCTTC. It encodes CASSLSGDKGLAGVDEQFF.

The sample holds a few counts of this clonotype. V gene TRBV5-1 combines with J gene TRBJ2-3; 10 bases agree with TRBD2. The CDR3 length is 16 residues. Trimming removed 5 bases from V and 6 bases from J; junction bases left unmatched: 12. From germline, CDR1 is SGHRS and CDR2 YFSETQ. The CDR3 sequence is CASRQRGGLSADTQYF. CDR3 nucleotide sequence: TGCGCCAGCAGACAGCGGGGGGGCCTTTCTGCGGATACGCAGTATTTT. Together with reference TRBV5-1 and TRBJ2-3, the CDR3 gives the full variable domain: KAGVTQTPRYLIKTRGQQVTLSCSPISGHRSVSWYQQTPGQGLQFLFEYFSETQRNKGNFPGRFSGRQFSNSRSEMNVSTLELGDSALYLCASRQRGGLSADTQYFGPGTRLTVL.

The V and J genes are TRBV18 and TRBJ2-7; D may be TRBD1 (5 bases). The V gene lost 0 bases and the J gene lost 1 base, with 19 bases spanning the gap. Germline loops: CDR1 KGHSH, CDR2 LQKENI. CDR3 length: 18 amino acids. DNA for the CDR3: TGTGCCAGCTCACCACCAACAGGAAGGATTAGTCATTCCTACGAGCAGTACTTC. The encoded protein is CASSPPTGRISHSYEQYF.